The 29 T cell receptor beta chains below all came from one sample that was sequenced in a study of identical twins. Via MiXCR, TCRdb re-called the 5' RACE reads, giving one row per CDR3 protein. The repertoire holds 1.5 million to 2 million distinct CDR3 sequences, with around 29% as singletons. Specimen: cord blood. The receptors stem from a newborn girl in good health.

The gene calls are TRBV9 and TRBJ2-3; TRBD2 matches 8 bases. V lost 3 bases to trimming and J lost 1 base; unmatched junction nucleotides: 10. The CDR3 is 17 residues long. In germline, CDR1 is SGDLS, CDR2 YYNGEE. CDR3 region: CASSAYPRAGGTDTQYF. DNA for the CDR3: TGTGCCAGCAGCGCCTACCCCCGAGCGGGGGGCACAGATACGCAGTATTTT.

A few counts support this clonotype. The CDR3 sequence: CASSQHPRPNYGYTF. The CDR3 DNA follows: TGTGCCAGCAGCCAGCACCCGAGGCCTAACTATGGCTACACCTTC. The V and J genes are TRBV16 and TRBJ1-2; D not resolved. This CDR3 contains 15 residues. Trimming shortened V by 3 bases and J by 0 bases, and 11 bases separated the two germline ends. The V gene's germline CDR1 is KGHSY and CDR2 FQNENV. The full variable domain, with the rest looked up from reference TRBV16 and TRBJ1-2, is GEEVAQTPKHLVRGEGQKAKLYCAPIKGHSYVFWYQQVLKNEFKFLISFQNENVFDETGMPKERFSAKCLPNSPCSLEIQATKLEDSAVYFCASSQHPRPNYGYTFGSGTRLTVV.

V gene TRBV4-2 combines with J gene TRBJ2-5; 16 bases agree with TRBD2. CDR1 is LGHNA and CDR2 is YNFKEQ in the germline V gene. J gave up 6 bases and V 3 bases, and 1 base lay outside the gene matches. CDR3 length equals 15 residues. The chain's CDR3 is CASSQGLAGGQTQYF. Written as DNA, the CDR3 is TGTGCCAGCAGCCAGGGACTAGCGGGGGGGCAGACCCAGTACTTC.

In its sample, this clonotype was seen a few times. V and J are TRBV4-1 and TRBJ2-2; unclear D gene. Germline CDR1 and CDR2: MGHRA and YSYEKL. This CDR3 is built from 16 residues. With 1 base removed from V and 0 bases from J, the gap between germline ends came to 9 bases. The CDR3 sequence is CASSQVITSNTGELFF. CDR3 in DNA: TGCGCCAGCAGCCAAGTTATAACTTCGAACACCGGGGAGCTGTTTTTT.

This clonotype was counted at least ten times. J is TRBJ2-7 and V is TRBV29-1; D remains unclear. With 3 bases removed from V and 2 bases from J, the gap between germline ends came to 8 bases. The CDR3 has 12 amino acids. Germline CDR1 reads SQVTM; CDR2 reads ANQGSEA. DNA for the CDR3: TGCAGCGTTGACACAGCCACCTACGAGCAGTACTTC. It codes for CSVDTATYEQYF.

V and J are TRBV4-1 and TRBJ2-3, with 7 bases identical to TRBD1. Germline V gene lookup returns CDR1 MGHRA and CDR2 YSYEKL. CDR3 length equals 17 residues. Trimming cost V 8 bases and J 1 base; bases outside gene matches: 15. CDR3 loop: CASCLTGPPFGTDTQYF. CDR3 bases: TGCGCCAGCTGCCTGACAGGGCCGCCCTTTGGCACAGATACGCAGTATTTT.

This clonotype was seen just once. A read error may be the cause here, since a much bigger clone is one base away. This chain uses TRBV25-1 with TRBJ2-1; the match to TRBD1 covers 7 bases. This CDR3 contains 14 residues. V was clipped by 10 bases and J by 10 bases; unmatched bases: 16. Germline CDR1 is MGHDK and CDR2 is SYGVNS. The CDR3 nucleotides are TGTGCCACCTCTGGGACAGACCACTACCACGAGCAGTTCTTC. Its translation: CATSGTDHYHEQFF.

This clonotype has more than one count but fewer than ten. V and J are TRBV12-3 or TRBV12-4 and TRBJ2-1; 8 positions match TRBD2. The CDR3 sequence is 16 residues long. Losses at the gene ends were 3 bases for V and 3 bases for J; bases not matched to a gene: 7. The CDR3 is CASSFSRGGNYNEQFF. CDR3 bases: TGTGCCAGCAGTTTCTCTCGGGGGGGAAACTACAATGAGCAGTTCTTC.

V usage is TRBV10-3 and J usage is TRBJ2-3; 8 nucleotides match TRBD2. The CDR3 extends over 15 amino acids. CDR1 and CDR2 from the germline V gene are ENHRY and SYGVKD. After removal of 5 bases from V and 0 bases from J, the junction contained 4 bases not matched to a gene. The CDR3 DNA follows: TGTGCCATCAGTCAGACTAGCGTGAGCACAGATACGCAGTATTTT. The encoded protein is CAISQTSVSTDTQYF.

This clonotype was counted between two and nine times. CDR3 DNA sequence: TGTGCCAGCAGCTTAGAAACGTTAAGCGCTGGTGAGCAGTTCTTC. Protein product: CASSLETLSAGEQFF. The chain carries TRBV11-2 and TRBJ2-1; D is uncertain. Trimming took off 0 bases at V and 9 bases at J, with 15 bases between the two ends. The V gene's germline CDR1 is SGHAT and CDR2 FQNNGV. The CDR3 totals 15 residues. Together with reference TRBV11-2 and TRBJ2-1, the CDR3 gives the full variable domain: EAGVAQSPRYKIIEKRQSVAFWCNPISGHATLYWYQQILGQGPKLLIQFQNNGVVDDSQLPKDRFSAERLKGVDSTLKIQPAKLEDSAVYLCASSLETLSAGEQFFGPGTRLTVL.

The gene calls are TRBV27 and TRBJ2-7, with 8 positions matching TRBD2. The CDR3 runs to 18 residues. V trimming: 1 base; J trimming: 7 bases; junction bases outside the gene matches: 18. From germline, CDR1 is MNHEY and CDR2 SMNVEV (reference sequence). The CDR3 bases are TGTGCCAGCAGTTTATTGCCTAGCGGGCGCTCCGCGTTGGATGAGCAGTACTTC. It translates to CASSLLPSGRSALDEQYF.

This clonotype was counted a few times. The chain couples TRBV4-1 to TRBJ1-2; D unclear. The CDR3 extends over 18 amino acids. Trimming cost V 1 base and J 3 bases, with 21 bases left between them. Germline V lookup: CDR1 MGHRA, CDR2 YSYEKL. The CDR3 loop is CASSQVLIRQEFDYGYTF. In DNA, the CDR3 is TGCGCCAGCAGCCAAGTCTTGATCCGGCAGGAGTTTGACTATGGCTACACCTTC.

V usage is TRBV29-1 and J usage is TRBJ2-2, with D tentatively TRBD1 (6 bases). Per the germline V gene, CDR1 is SQVTM and CDR2 is ANQGSEA. Trimming removed 4 bases from V and 1 base from J, with 10 bases in between. The CDR3 length is 14 residues. CDR3 protein: CSVGVTGNTGELFF. The DNA of the CDR3 is TGCAGCGTTGGCGTGACAGGGAACACCGGGGAGCTGTTTTTT.

The chain carries TRBV20-1 and TRBJ2-3; 9 positions agree with TRBD2. With 5 bases clipped from V and 1 base from J, the junction kept 4 bases outside the gene matches. The V gene's germline CDR1 is DFQATT and CDR2 SNEGSKA (reference sequence). The CDR3 contains 14 residues. CDR3 sequence (DNA): TGCAGTGCTCTAAAGCGGGGGGGCACAGATACGCAGTATTTT. Translating it yields CSALKRGGTDTQYF.

This clonotype turned up a few times. This chain connects TRBV3-1 to TRBJ2-3, with a weak D call TRBD2 (5 bases). Per germline, CDR1 LGHDT and CDR2 YNNKEL (reference sequence). The germline V and J ends were trimmed by 4 bases and 2 bases, with 16 bases remaining between them. This CDR3 is 16 amino acids long. CDR3 region: CASSLGPGIDTDTQYF. The CDR3 bases are TGTGCCAGCAGCCTCGGCCCCGGGATCGACACAGATACGCAGTATTTT.

This clonotype showed up just a few times. The V gene is TRBV6-6, the J gene TRBJ1-6; D not resolved. The CDR3 consists of 17 residues. The V and J ends lost 2 bases and 3 bases respectively, with 14 bases between them. CDR1 is MNHNY and CDR2 is SVGAGI in the germline V gene (reference sequence). The CDR3 sequence is CASSYRREHGYNSPLHF. For the CDR3, the DNA is TGTGCCAGCAGTTACCGGCGGGAGCACGGCTATAATTCACCCCTCCACTTT.

This clonotype has a handful of counts. The genes are TRBV30 and TRBJ2-3; no reliable D call. V shed 0 bases and J shed 4 bases, with 2 bases lying between them. Germline CDR1 and CDR2: GTSNPN and SVGIG (reference sequence). The CDR3 is 11 residues long. The CDR3, as DNA: TGTGCCTGGAGTGTTCCAGATACGCAGTATTTT. Translating it yields CAWSVPDTQYF.

The chain employs TRBV20-1 and TRBJ1-2; D unresolved. The CDR3 is 13 amino acids. Deletions cut 6 bases from V and 3 bases from J, with 14 bases between. Germline V gives CDR1 DFQATT, CDR2 SNEGSKA (reference sequence). The DNA of the CDR3 is TGCAGTGCGCCTGACGGCCTCTACTATGGCTACACCTTC. It yields the protein CSAPDGLYYGYTF.

V gene TRBV24-1 combines with J gene TRBJ2-2; D is undetermined. The CDR3 loop spans 14 amino acids. Between the trimmed V and J ends, which lost 4 bases and 5 bases, there was a span of 10 bases. Germline V gene sequence: CDR1 KGHDR, CDR2 SFDVKD. The CDR3 loop reads CATSDPLATGELFF. DNA for the CDR3: TGTGCCACCAGTGACCCTCTGGCTACCGGGGAGCTGTTTTTT.

As concerns this clonotype: This clone may be a read error of a much larger clone one base away. The gene calls are TRBV27 and TRBJ2-1; unclear D gene. The J call may be in error: the DNA end matches TRBJ2-7 better. CDR3 length equals 15 residues. CDR1 MNHEY and CDR2 SMNVEV come from the germline V gene (reference sequence). The CDR3 bases are TGTGCCAGCAGTTTTGGCCAGTTCTCCTACAATGAGCAGTACTTC. Its translation is CASSFGQFSYNEQYF.

The chain couples TRBV15 to TRBJ1-4; no clear D gene. The CDR3 is 16 amino acids. Germline V gene lookup returns CDR1 LNHNV and CDR2 YYDKDF (reference sequence). V was pared by 0 bases and J by 7 bases, with 15 bases between. CDR3 in DNA: TGTGCCACCAGCAGAGATACTGGGATAAGGACTGAAAAACTGTTTTTT. This gives the protein CATSRDTGIRTEKLFF.

This clonotype has more than one count but fewer than ten. One end of the junction fails to match germline, which may point to a read error. The chain combines TRBV28 with TRBJ1-1, with D possibly matching TRBD1 (6 bases). This CDR3 region has 16 residues. Germline-derived CDR1 and CDR2 are MDHEN and SYDVKM. The CDR3 nucleotides read TGTGCTAGCAGTTCTTACAGGGACACAAGGAACACTGAAGCTTTCTTT. It encodes CASSSYRDTRNTEAFF.

The V and J genes are TRBV20-1 and TRBJ1-6; maybe TRBD1 (6 bases). Germline-derived CDR1 and CDR2 are DFQATT and SNEGSKA (reference sequence). V was cut by 6 bases and J by 9 bases, with 15 bases left in between. The CDR3 has 13 residues. The CDR3: CSAKDSRGSPLHF. Here the CDR3 DNA reads TGCAGTGCAAAGGACAGTAGGGGTTCACCCCTCCACTTT.

This clonotype was seen a few times. The DNA of the CDR3 is TGTGCCATCAGATCCACCCGGGCCTATGGCTACACCTTC. Translation: CAIRSTRAYGYTF. This rearrangement joins TRBV10-3 to TRBJ1-2; D not certain. CDR3 size: 13 residues. Trimming shortened V by 6 bases and J by 4 bases, and 12 bases separated the two germline ends. Germline CDR1 ENHRY, CDR2 SYGVKD.

This clonotype was picked up a small number of times. The J gene is TRBJ2-5, the V gene TRBV6-5; TRBD1 is a possible D gene (6 bases). The J call is in doubt because the DNA end fits TRBJ2-1 better. Germline V lookup: CDR1 MNHEY, CDR2 SVGAGI. The length of the CDR3 is 12 residues. The CDR3 bases are TGTGCCAGCAAAGGACAGCAAGAGACCCAGTTCTTC. Its translation is CASKGQQETQFF.

About this clonotype itself: A much more abundant neighbour one base away suggests this may be a read error. J is TRBJ2-5 and V is TRBV11-2, with 14 bases that match TRBD2. Germline loops: CDR1 SGHAT, CDR2 FQNNGV. This CDR3 is built from 18 residues. Trimming at V came to 0 bases and at J to 11 bases, leaving 14 bases not matched to a gene. CDR3 in amino acids: CASSLEGTSGRSYNEQYF. The CDR3 DNA sequence: TGTGCCAGCAGCTTAGAGGGGACTAGCGGGAGATCCTACAATGAGCAGTACTTC.

The table lists this clonotype with a few counts. The rearrangement uses TRBV11-2 and TRBJ1-2; D is ambiguous. Germline assignment: CDR1 SGHAT and CDR2 FQNNGV. Trimming took 1 base from V and 9 from J, leaving 9 bases between them. This CDR3 has 12 amino acids. The CDR3 here is CASSLGPGSYTF. The CDR3 DNA follows: TGTGCCAGCAGCTTAGGACCTGGGAGCTACACCTTC.

This clonotype was observed a handful of times. The chain joins TRBV20-1 to TRBJ1-1, with D possibly TRBD1 on 5 matching bases. V dropped 4 bases and J dropped 0 bases, with 12 bases sitting between them. This CDR3 comprises 14 residues. Germline V gene lookup returns CDR1 DFQATT and CDR2 SNEGSKA (reference sequence). The CDR3 here is CSAKQGLMNTEAFF. CDR3 nucleotide sequence: TGCAGTGCTAAGCAGGGCCTAATGAACACTGAAGCTTTCTTT.

The rearrangement links TRBV2 to TRBJ2-7; D is uncertain. Germline V lookup: CDR1 SNHLY, CDR2 FYNNEI. The CDR3 runs to 12 residues. Trimming stripped 6 bases from V and 8 bases from J, with 14 bases between. As DNA, the CDR3 is TGTGCCAGCAGGCCACCAGCGTATAAGCAGTACTTC. Its protein product is CASRPPAYKQYF.